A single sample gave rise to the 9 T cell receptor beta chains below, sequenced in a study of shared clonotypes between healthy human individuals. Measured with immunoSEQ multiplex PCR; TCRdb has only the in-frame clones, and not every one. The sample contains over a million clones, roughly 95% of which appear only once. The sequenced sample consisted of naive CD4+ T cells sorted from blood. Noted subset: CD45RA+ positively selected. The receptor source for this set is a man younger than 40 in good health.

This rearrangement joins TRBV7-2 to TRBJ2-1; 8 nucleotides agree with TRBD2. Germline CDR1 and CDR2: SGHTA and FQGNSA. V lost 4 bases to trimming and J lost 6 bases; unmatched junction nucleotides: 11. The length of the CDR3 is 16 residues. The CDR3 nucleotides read TGTGCCAGCAGCTACCCGGGACTAGGGTCTTTCAATGAGCAGTTCTTC. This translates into CASSYPGLGSFNEQFF.

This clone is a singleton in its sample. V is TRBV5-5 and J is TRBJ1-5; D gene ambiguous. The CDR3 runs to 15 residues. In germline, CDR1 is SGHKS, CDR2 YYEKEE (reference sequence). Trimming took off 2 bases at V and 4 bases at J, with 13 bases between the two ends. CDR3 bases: TGTGCCAGCAGCTTCTTTCCGGCCAGAAATCAGCCCCAGCATTTT. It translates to CASSFFPARNQPQHF.

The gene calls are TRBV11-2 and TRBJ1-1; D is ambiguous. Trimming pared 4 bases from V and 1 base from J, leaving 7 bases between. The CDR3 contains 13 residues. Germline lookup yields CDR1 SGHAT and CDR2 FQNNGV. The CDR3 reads CASSYTTNTEAFF. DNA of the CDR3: TGTGCCAGCAGCTATACGACGAACACTGAAGCTTTCTTT.

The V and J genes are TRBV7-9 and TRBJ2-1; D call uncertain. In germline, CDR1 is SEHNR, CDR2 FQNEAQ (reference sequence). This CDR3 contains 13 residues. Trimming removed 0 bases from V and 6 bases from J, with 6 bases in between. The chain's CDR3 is CASSLASRNEQFF. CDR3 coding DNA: TGTGCCAGCAGCTTAGCTTCGCGCAATGAGCAGTTCTTC.

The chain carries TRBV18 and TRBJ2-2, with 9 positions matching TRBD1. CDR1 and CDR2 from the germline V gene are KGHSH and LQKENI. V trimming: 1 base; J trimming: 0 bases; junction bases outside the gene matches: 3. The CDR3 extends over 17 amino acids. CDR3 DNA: TGTGCCAGCTCACCACTTGGGACAGGGCCGAACACCGGGGAGCTGTTTTTT. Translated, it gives CASSPLGTGPNTGELFF.

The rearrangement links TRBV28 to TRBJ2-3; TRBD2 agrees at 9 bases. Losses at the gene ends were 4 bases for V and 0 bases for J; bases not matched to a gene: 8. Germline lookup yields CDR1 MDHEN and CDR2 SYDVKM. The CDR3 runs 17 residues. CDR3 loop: CASSWAGGLGSTDTQYF. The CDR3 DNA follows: TGTGCCAGCAGTTGGGCGGGAGGGCTCGGTAGCACAGATACGCAGTATTTT. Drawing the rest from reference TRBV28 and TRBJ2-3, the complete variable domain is DVKVTQSSRYLVKRTGEKVFLECVQDMDHENMFWYRQDPGLGLRLIYFSYDVKMKEKGDIPEGYSVSREKKERFSLILESASTNQTSMYLCASSWAGGLGSTDTQYFGPGTRLTVL.

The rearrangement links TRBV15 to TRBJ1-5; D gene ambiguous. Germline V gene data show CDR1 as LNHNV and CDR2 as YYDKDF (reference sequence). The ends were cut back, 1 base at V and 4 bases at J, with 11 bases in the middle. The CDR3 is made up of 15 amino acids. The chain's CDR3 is CATSRVGSNNQPQHF. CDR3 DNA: TGTGCCACCAGCAGAGTGGGTAGTAATAATCAGCCCCAGCATTTT.

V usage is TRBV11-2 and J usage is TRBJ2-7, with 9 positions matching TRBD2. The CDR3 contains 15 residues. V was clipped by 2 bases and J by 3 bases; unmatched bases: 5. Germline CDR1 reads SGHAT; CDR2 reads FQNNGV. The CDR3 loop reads CASSLPLAGDYEQYF. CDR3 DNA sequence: TGTGCCAGCAGCTTACCATTAGCGGGAGACTACGAGCAGTACTTC.

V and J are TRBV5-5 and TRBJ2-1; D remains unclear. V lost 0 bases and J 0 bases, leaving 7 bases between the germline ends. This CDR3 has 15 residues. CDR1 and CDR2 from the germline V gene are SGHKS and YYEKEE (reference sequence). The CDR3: CASSLVMSSYNEQFF. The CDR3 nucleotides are TGTGCCAGCAGCTTGGTTATGAGCTCCTACAATGAGCAGTTCTTC.